The 18 T cell receptor beta chains below all came from one sample that was sequenced in a study of T cell changes during pregnancy in multiple sclerosis. This table comes from immunoSEQ multiplex PCR, and its TCRdb copy is limited to in-frame clones, with some not included. The sample records 25,000 to 30,000 clones, roughly 92% being singletons. The sample in question was CD8+ T cells from peripheral blood mononuclear cells, obtained before pregnancy. These receptors were obtained from a female donor with multiple sclerosis, enrolled in a pregnancy study.

V is TRBV7-9 and J is TRBJ1-1; D uncertain. The V end lost 0 bases, the J end lost 2 bases, and 7 bases lay between the germline ends. This CDR3 has 14 residues. Germline V gene sequence: CDR1 SEHNR, CDR2 FQNEAQ (reference sequence). CDR3: CASSLARDNTEAFF. DNA of the CDR3: TGTGCCAGCAGCTTAGCTCGAGATAACACTGAAGCTTTCTTT.

The chain recombines TRBV27 with TRBJ2-1; tentative D call: TRBD1 (5 bases). Germline V gene data show CDR1 as MNHEY and CDR2 as SMNVEV (reference sequence). Trimming cost V 3 bases and J 8 bases, with 14 bases left between them. CDR3 size: 14 residues. For the CDR3, the DNA is TGTGCCAGCAGTTTGGTTCAGGGTTGGGATGAGCAGTTCTTC. It specifies CASSLVQGWDEQFF.

Turning to this clone: The junction shows a germline mismatch at one end, possibly a read error. The chain has TRBV18 and TRBJ2-1; D ambiguous. Germline values: CDR1 KGHSH, CDR2 LQKENI. The CDR3 is made up of 14 amino acids. Written as DNA, the CDR3 is TGTGCCAGCTCGCCACCTAGCTCCTACAATGAGCAGTTCTTC. Translating gives CASSPPSSYNEQFF.

The chain joins TRBV11-3 to TRBJ2-7, with D possibly being TRBD2 (5 bases). The CDR3 totals 14 residues. Trimming took 5 bases from V and 2 from J, leaving 13 bases between them. Germline CDR1 SGHNT, CDR2 YENEEA. This CDR3 is CASSPAAPTYEQYF. In nucleotides, the CDR3 is TGTGCCAGCAGCCCAGCGGCCCCGACCTACGAGCAGTACTTC.

The rearrangement uses TRBV11-2 and TRBJ2-7, with D possibly matching TRBD1 (6 bases). CDR3 length: 16 amino acids. Germline values: CDR1 SGHAT, CDR2 FQNNGV. Deletions cut 0 bases from V and 2 bases from J, with 14 bases between. The CDR3 DNA reads TGTGCCAGCAGCTTAGAAGTGTCAGGGGTTACCTACGAGCAGTACTTC. It encodes CASSLEVSGVTYEQYF.

This chain connects TRBV5-1 to TRBJ2-7; 7 nucleotides align to TRBD2. Looked up from germline, CDR1 is SGHRS and CDR2 is YFSETQ. The V segment lost 6 bases and the J segment 7 bases; nucleotides outside the gene matches: 13. This CDR3 spans 14 amino acids. Written as DNA, the CDR3 is TGCGCCAGCACCCCAAGGGAGGGTTCTATGGAGCAGTACTTC. Protein sequence: CASTPREGSMEQYF.

V and J are TRBV27 and TRBJ2-7; D may be TRBD2 (5 bases). With 5 bases removed from V and 6 bases from J, the gap between germline ends came to 11 bases. Germline V CDR1 and CDR2: MNHEY, SMNVEV (reference sequence). CDR3 size: 12 residues. This CDR3 reads CASSLSGREQYF. CDR3 sequence (DNA): TGTGCCAGCAGTCTAAGCGGTCGCGAGCAGTACTTC.

The chain couples TRBV4-1 to TRBJ1-5; 10 positions agree with TRBD1. The CDR3 spans 17 residues. Germline assignment: CDR1 MGHRA and CDR2 YSYEKL. Trimming at V came to 0 bases and at J to 9 bases, leaving 11 bases not matched to a gene. CDR3 loop: CASSQDGGTGARRPQHF. The CDR3 DNA reads TGCGCCAGCAGCCAAGACGGTGGGACAGGGGCCCGGAGGCCCCAGCATTTT.

This chain links TRBV9 with TRBJ2-6, with TRBD1 identical over 9 bases. This CDR3 spans 16 amino acids. With V trimmed by 3 bases and J by 2 bases, 3 bases remained unmatched. The germline V gene has CDR1 SGDLS and CDR2 YYNGEE. This chain's CDR3 is CASSARTGAGANVLTF. The CDR3 nucleotides read TGTGCCAGCAGCGCACGGACAGGGGCTGGGGCCAACGTCCTGACTTTC.

The chain employs TRBV19 and TRBJ2-3, with TRBD2 identical over 16 bases. The germline CDR1 and CDR2 sequences are LNHDA and SQIVND (reference sequence). The ends lost 11 bases at V and 3 bases at J; junction bases unmatched: 5. There are 15 residues in the CDR3. Here the CDR3 reads CAAGLAGGPTDTQYF. CDR3 coding DNA: TGTGCCGCGGGACTAGCGGGAGGGCCAACAGATACGCAGTATTTT.

The rearrangement joins TRBV20-1 to TRBJ2-3; D may be TRBD2 (5 bases). V was pared by 3 bases and J by 10 bases, with 11 bases between. Germline lookup yields CDR1 DFQATT and CDR2 SNEGSKA (reference sequence). This CDR3 has 11 amino acids. CDR3 sequence (DNA): TGCAGTGCTAGGGACTCCCGCGCGCAGTATTTT. As protein: CSARDSRAQYF.

The chain has TRBV7-9 and TRBJ2-1, with a tentative D call TRBD1 (5 bases). There are 15 residues in the CDR3. V was clipped by 5 bases and J by 6 bases, with 17 bases between them. Germline values: CDR1 SEHNR, CDR2 FQNEAQ (reference sequence). Written as DNA, the CDR3 is TGTGCCAGCAGCCTGGGGCATCCCCAAAGCAATGAGCAGTTCTTC. Protein: CASSLGHPQSNEQFF.

The rearrangement joins TRBV27 to TRBJ2-1; 9 bases agree with TRBD2. Germline V gene sequence: CDR1 MNHEY, CDR2 SMNVEV (reference sequence). The CDR3 has 15 residues. V dropped 10 bases and J dropped 4; count of bases not matched to a gene: 11. CDR3: CAISPAAGGYNEQFF. For the CDR3, the DNA is TGTGCCATCTCCCCGGCGGCGGGAGGGTACAATGAGCAGTTCTTC.

The chain has TRBV9 and TRBJ2-1, with D perhaps matching TRBD2 (6 bases). The CDR3 covers 17 residues. Germline-derived CDR1 and CDR2 are SGDLS and YYNGEE. The V end was cut by 3 bases, the J end by 3 bases, with 19 bases between. The CDR3 loop reads CASSAAPRGKSYNEQFF. The DNA of the CDR3 is TGTGCCAGCAGCGCAGCCCCCCGCGGGAAAAGCTACAATGAGCAGTTCTTC.

V and J are TRBV4-1 and TRBJ2-1; D is unclear. The V and J ends lost 3 bases and 5 bases respectively, with 8 bases between them. The length of the CDR3 is 13 residues. Germline V gene lookup returns CDR1 MGHRA and CDR2 YSYEKL. CDR3: CASSHLGDNEQFF. CDR3 bases: TGCGCCAGCAGCCACCTGGGCGACAATGAGCAGTTCTTC.

The V gene is TRBV7-9, the J gene TRBJ1-6; 7 positions match TRBD1. CDR1 and CDR2 from the germline V gene are SEHNR and FQNEAQ (reference sequence). V shed 6 bases and J 7 bases; nucleotides not matched to a gene: 6. This CDR3 contains 14 residues. The CDR3: CASRTGTVNSPLHF. The CDR3 nucleotides are TGTGCCAGCAGAACCGGGACAGTCAATTCACCCCTCCACTTT.

V and J are TRBV7-9 and TRBJ2-5; D perhaps matches TRBD1 (6 bases). This CDR3 spans 16 amino acids. The germline V gene encodes CDR1 SEHNR and CDR2 FQNEAQ (reference sequence). V dropped 3 bases and J dropped 1 base, with 15 bases sitting between them. The CDR3 bases are TGTGCCAGCAGCTTTTTTGGTGGACAGCTCCAAGAGACCCAGTACTTC. Protein sequence: CASSFFGGQLQETQYF.

V gene TRBV4-3 combines with J gene TRBJ2-2; D possibly corresponds to TRBD1 (6 bases). Trimming left V 0 bases short and J 6 bases short, with 11 bases between. This CDR3 has 15 residues. Germline CDR1 LGHNA, CDR2 YSLEER. CDR3 protein: CASSQDTTGPGELFF. The CDR3 nucleotides read TGCGCCAGCAGCCAAGACACAACAGGGCCCGGGGAGCTGTTTTTT.